This entry lists 21 T cell receptor beta chains sequenced from one sample in a study of T cell responses to AZD1222 COVID-19 vaccine. TCRdb's copy holds only in-frame clones and misses some; the assay was immunoSEQ multiplex PCR. The sample holds roughly 100,000 clones, approximately 88% seen once. Source: peripheral blood, taken on day 0 of AZD1222 vaccination. The receptor source for this set is an adult in good health.

The genes are TRBV28 and TRBJ1-5; D might be TRBD1 (5 bases). The germline V gene encodes CDR1 MDHEN and CDR2 SYDVKM. The CDR3 has 17 amino acids. V dropped 3 bases and J dropped 0 bases, with 15 bases sitting between them. The CDR3 protein is CASSFSSGAVSNQPQHF. The CDR3 nucleotides are TGTGCCAGCAGTTTCTCATCCGGGGCTGTTAGCAATCAGCCCCAGCATTTT.

In its sample, this clone was seen a few times. The V and J genes are TRBV5-1 and TRBJ1-1; 7 bases agree with TRBD1. Germline CDR1 reads SGHRS; CDR2 reads YFSETQ. Unmatched junction bases numbered 9, after V lost 0 bases and J lost 10 bases. The CDR3 runs 14 residues. The CDR3 loop reads CASSLGQGDGGAFF. DNA for the CDR3: TGCGCCAGCAGCTTGGGACAGGGAGACGGTGGAGCTTTCTTT.

The rearrangement links TRBV7-2 to TRBJ1-1; 7 bases fit TRBD1. CDR1 is SGHTA and CDR2 is FQGNSA in the germline V gene. The CDR3 totals 15 residues. The trim removed 5 bases at V and 0 bases at J, leaving 6 bases unmatched. This CDR3 is CASSAHQGVNTEAFF. The CDR3 nucleotides are TGTGCCAGCAGCGCACACCAGGGGGTGAACACTGAAGCTTTCTTT.

This sequence joins TRBV27 and TRBJ1-6; TRBD1 is a possible D gene (6 bases). This CDR3 spans 13 amino acids. Germline V lookup: CDR1 MNHEY, CDR2 SMNVEV (reference sequence). The V gene lost 5 bases and the J gene lost 6 bases, with 8 bases spanning the gap. CDR3 in DNA: TGTGCCAGCAGTGGACAGCCTAATTCACCCCTCCACTTT. Its protein is CASSGQPNSPLHF.

V usage is TRBV2 and J usage is TRBJ2-7, with TRBD2 as a possible D gene (5 bases). The CDR3 length is 14 residues. The V end was cut by 11 bases, the J end by 3 bases, with 20 bases between. Germline V gene lookup returns CDR1 SNHLY and CDR2 FYNNEI. The CDR3 nucleotides read TGTGCCGGACGGGGAGTTTCCCTCTACTACGAGCAGTACTTC. This codes for CAGRGVSLYYEQYF.

This sequence joins TRBV5-1 and TRBJ2-7; 8 bases line up with TRBD2. Trimming cost V 1 base and J 2 bases; bases outside gene matches: 2. The CDR3 extends over 14 amino acids. The V gene's germline CDR1 is SGHRS and CDR2 YFSETQ. CDR3 region: CASSLTSGTYEQYF. Written as DNA, the CDR3 is TGCGCCAGCAGCTTGACTAGCGGAACCTACGAGCAGTACTTC.

This clone was counted a few times. This chain connects TRBV27 to TRBJ2-2; D assignment may be TRBD1 or TRBD2 (5 bases each). V was shortened by 6 bases and J by 6 bases, with 17 bases between the two germline ends. The germline V gene has CDR1 MNHEY and CDR2 SMNVEV (reference sequence). There are 15 residues in the CDR3. DNA of the CDR3: TGTGCCAGCAGACCCTCAGGGAGACGGGCCGGGGAGCTGTTTTTT. Its translation is CASRPSGRRAGELFF.

The chain carries TRBV28 and TRBJ1-5; the match to TRBD1 covers 7 bases. Germline CDR1 and CDR2: MDHEN and SYDVKM. Losses at the gene ends were 3 bases for V and 3 bases for J; bases not matched to a gene: 2. The CDR3 sequence is 14 residues long. This CDR3 is CASSLRGPNQPQHF. The CDR3 DNA is TGTGCCAGCAGTTTGAGGGGGCCCAATCAGCCCCAGCATTTT.

The chain recombines TRBV6-5 with TRBJ2-3; D is undetermined. There are 14 residues in the CDR3. The V gene lost 2 bases and the J gene lost 4 bases, with 10 bases spanning the gap. Germline loops: CDR1 MNHEY, CDR2 SVGAGI. The CDR3, as DNA: TGTGCCAGCAGTTACAAAGATGGATCAGATACGCAGTATTTT. It is translated as CASSYKDGSDTQYF.

The CDR3 loop is CASSPDTTGTYGYTF. The CDR3 region has the DNA TGTGCCAGCAGTCCCGACACGACAGGGACCTATGGCTACACCTTC. The chain recombines TRBV6-5 with TRBJ1-2; 7 nucleotides match TRBD1. V trimming: 5 bases; J trimming: 4 bases; junction bases outside the gene matches: 10. Germline values: CDR1 MNHEY, CDR2 SVGAGI. The CDR3 contains 15 residues.

V and J are TRBV7-2 and TRBJ2-2, with D perhaps matching TRBD1 (5 bases). Germline V CDR1 and CDR2: SGHTA, FQGNSA. The CDR3 is 17 residues long. V lost 1 base to trimming and J lost 5 bases, with 17 bases between them. CDR3 protein: CASSLDSGRALTGELFF. CDR3 in DNA: TGTGCCAGCAGCTTAGATTCCGGCAGGGCTTTAACCGGGGAGCTGTTTTTT.

The V and J genes are TRBV2 and TRBJ1-2, with 9 bases fitting TRBD1. The CDR3 is 12 residues long. Germline CDR1 and CDR2: SNHLY and FYNNEI. J was trimmed by 7 bases and V by 6 bases; bases with no gene match: 3. CDR3 residues: CASSGQGLGYTF. The DNA for the CDR3 is TGTGCCAGCAGCGGACAGGGGCTTGGCTACACCTTC. Drawing the rest from reference TRBV2 and TRBJ1-2, the complete variable domain is EPEVTQTPSHQVTQMGQEVILRCVPISNHLYFYWYRQILGQKVEFLVSFYNNEISEKSEIFDDQFSVERPDGSNFTLKIRSTKLEDSAMYFCASSGQGLGYTFGSGTRLTVV.

This chain connects TRBV6-2 or TRBV6-3 to TRBJ2-1, with 11 bases matching TRBD2. The germline gives CDR1 MNHEY, CDR2 SVGEGT. The V gene end was trimmed by 5 bases and the J gene end by 7 bases; junction bases not matched to a gene: 10. This CDR3 spans 16 amino acids. The chain's CDR3 is CASSPSDSGGANEQFF. For the CDR3, the DNA is TGTGCCAGCAGTCCCTCGGATAGCGGGGGGGCAAATGAGCAGTTCTTC.

The rearrangement links TRBV9 to TRBJ1-3; 9 nucleotides match TRBD1. The CDR3 has 18 residues. The germline V gene has CDR1 SGDLS and CDR2 YYNGEE. The V segment lost 2 bases and the J segment 3 bases; nucleotides outside the gene matches: 12. CDR3 nucleotide sequence: TGTGCCAGCAGCGTTCCGGTCTCCGGGACAGGGAATGGAAACACCATATATTTT. As protein: CASSVPVSGTGNGNTIYF.

The chain carries TRBV10-3 and TRBJ2-1; 12 bases fit TRBD2. The junction had 3 bases not matched to a gene; V was cut back by 8 bases and J by 4 bases. The CDR3 has 14 residues. CDR1 and CDR2 from the germline V gene are ENHRY and SYGVKD. In DNA, the CDR3 is TGTGCCATCGGGACTAGCGGGCCATACAATGAGCAGTTCTTC. Its protein is CAIGTSGPYNEQFF.

This clone came up once. The chain carries TRBV18 and TRBJ1-1; D might be TRBD1 (5 bases). Trimming stripped 5 bases from V and 3 bases from J, with 10 bases between. The CDR3 is made up of 13 amino acids. Per the germline V gene, CDR1 is KGHSH and CDR2 is LQKENI. The CDR3 protein is CASSVEGDTEAFF. In nucleotides, the CDR3 is TGTGCCAGCTCAGTGGAAGGGGACACTGAAGCTTTCTTT.

The chain has TRBV6-5 and TRBJ2-7; a weak D match, TRBD1 (5 bases). The V end was cut by 7 bases, the J end by 6 bases, with 16 bases between. The germline V gene has CDR1 MNHEY and CDR2 SVGAGI. This CDR3 is built from 13 residues. The DNA for the CDR3 is TGTGCCAGCATGAAAGTACAGGTACGCGAGCAGTACTTC. This sequence encodes CASMKVQVREQYF.

The gene calls are TRBV6-1 and TRBJ1-3, with a weak D call TRBD1 (5 bases). V lost 0 bases and J 8 bases, leaving 14 bases between the germline ends. This CDR3 spans 15 amino acids. CDR1 is MNHNS, CDR2 SASEGT, per germline. CDR3 in amino acids: CASSEAGGRADTIYF. The CDR3 nucleotides are TGTGCCAGCAGTGAAGCGGGAGGCAGGGCGGACACCATATATTTT.

This chain joins TRBV9 and TRBJ1-2, with unresolved D. CDR3 length: 15 amino acids. CDR1 and CDR2 (germline): SGDLS, YYNGEE. V lost 3 bases and J lost 4, with 16 bases in between. In DNA, the CDR3 is TGTGCCAGCAGCGCGGTACCCGCCCCGATCTATGGCTACACCTTC. This sequence encodes CASSAVPAPIYGYTF.

The chain employs TRBV2 and TRBJ2-7; D is perhaps TRBD1 or TRBD2 (5 bases each). Per the germline V gene, CDR1 is SNHLY and CDR2 is FYNNEI. Deletions cut 10 bases from V and 0 bases from J, with 13 bases between. CDR3 length: 13 residues. Here the CDR3 reads CAISGTYSYEQYF. The CDR3 DNA is TGTGCCATCTCCGGGACGTACTCCTACGAGCAGTACTTC.

The chain is built from TRBV5-1 and TRBJ2-5; D is undetermined. V was cut by 4 bases and J by 2 bases, with 3 bases left in between. The germline V gene encodes CDR1 SGHRS and CDR2 YFSETQ. The CDR3 has 11 residues. Here the CDR3 reads CASSNQETQYF. As DNA, the CDR3 is TGCGCCAGCAGCAATCAAGAGACCCAGTACTTC.